Below, 22 T cell receptor beta chains from the same sample are listed, as sequenced in a study of CD8 T cells in Susac syndrome. Random hexamers were used to reverse transcribe an amount of about 0.45 to 1 ug RNA. A single record per CDR3 protein comes from TCRdb applying MiXCR to the immunoSEQ multiplex PCR reads. The sample shows 180,000 or so distinct CDR3 sequences, approximately 94% of them seen only once. Source material: CD4+ T cells from PBMCs. The receptor set was obtained from a human donor in good health.

This sequence joins TRBV15 and TRBJ2-7; D gene ambiguous. The CDR3 extends over 13 amino acids. Trimming took 0 bases from V and 5 from J, leaving 8 bases between them. Germline V gene sequence: CDR1 LNHNV, CDR2 YYDKDF (reference sequence). The CDR3: CATSRDLTHEQYF. CDR3 nucleotide sequence: TGTGCCACCAGCAGAGATTTAACCCACGAGCAGTACTTC.

V and J are TRBV20-1 and TRBJ2-7; 9 bases fit TRBD2. The V gene end was trimmed by 5 bases and the J gene end by 5 bases; junction bases not matched to a gene: 7. Germline V CDR1 and CDR2: DFQATT, SNEGSKA (reference sequence). The CDR3 spans 13 residues. CDR3 DNA sequence: TGCAGTGCTCGTAGCGGGAGTCCCCACGAGCAGTACTTC. It translates to CSARSGSPHEQYF.

The rearrangement links TRBV23-1 to TRBJ2-5; 9 bases are a match to TRBD1. TRBV23-1 is noted as an ORF with a role that remains uncertain. V gave up 2 bases and J gave up 5 bases; unmatched junction bases: 9. This CDR3 spans 16 amino acids. CDR3 amino acids: CASSQIGDRVWETQYF. The CDR3 nucleotides read TGCGCCAGCAGTCAAATCGGGGACAGGGTTTGGGAGACCCAGTACTTC.

This rearrangement joins TRBV20-1 to TRBJ2-3; a weak D match, TRBD2 (6 bases). Germline CDR1 reads DFQATT; CDR2 reads SNEGSKA (reference sequence). Trimming cost V 7 bases and J 1 base, with 12 bases left between them. This CDR3 has 13 residues. CDR3 sequence reads: CSVRSSGTDTQYF. The CDR3, as DNA: TGCAGTGTCAGGTCTAGCGGCACAGATACGCAGTATTTT.

This chain links TRBV15 with TRBJ2-1; tentative D call: TRBD2 (5 bases). This CDR3 is built from 14 residues. The germline V gene encodes CDR1 LNHNV and CDR2 YYDKDF (reference sequence). Trimming removed 5 bases at V and 1 base at J, with 9 bases between. CDR3 sequence: CATSPGTSYNEQFF. CDR3 DNA sequence: TGTGCCACCAGCCCGGGAACTTCCTACAATGAGCAGTTCTTC.

J is TRBJ2-7 and V is TRBV29-1, with 10 bases aligning to TRBD2. Germline loops: CDR1 SQVTM, CDR2 ANQGSEA. This CDR3 contains 13 residues. V lost 7 bases to trimming and J lost 8 bases; unmatched junction nucleotides: 11. The CDR3 protein is CSAVAGGEGKQYF. The CDR3 coding sequence is TGCAGCGCGGTAGCGGGGGGTGAGGGCAAGCAGTACTTC.

This sequence joins TRBV9 and TRBJ2-1; the D gene is possibly TRBD2 (5 bases). Germline V gene lookup returns CDR1 SGDLS and CDR2 YYNGEE. V was cut by 0 bases and J by 4 bases, with 11 bases left in between. The CDR3 is 15 amino acids. CDR3 in DNA: TGTGCCAGCAGCGTAGAGGGAGACCCTTACAATGAGCAGTTCTTC. Translation gives CASSVEGDPYNEQFF.

This clonotype came up a few times. This chain uses TRBV20-1 with TRBJ2-7; D perhaps matches TRBD2 (6 bases). The CDR3 extends over 11 amino acids. Germline CDR1 DFQATT, CDR2 SNEGSKA (reference sequence). Deletions cut 3 bases from V and 4 bases from J, with 7 bases between. The CDR3 protein is CSARAGYEQYF. The CDR3 DNA sequence: TGCAGTGCTAGGGCGGGATACGAGCAGTACTTC.

This sequence joins TRBV7-2 and TRBJ2-7; D gene uncertain. CDR1 and CDR2 from the germline V gene are SGHTA and FQGNSA. This CDR3 has 15 amino acids. V dropped 1 base and J dropped 0 bases, with 10 bases sitting between them. CDR3 sequence reads: CASSLEGGASYEQYF. The CDR3 nucleotides are TGTGCCAGCAGCTTAGAGGGCGGAGCCTCCTACGAGCAGTACTTC.

This chain uses TRBV2 with TRBJ1-1, with D possibly TRBD1 on 6 matching bases. Between the trimmed V and J ends, which lost 6 bases and 1 base, there was a span of 15 bases. CDR3 length: 15 residues. The V gene's germline CDR1 is SNHLY and CDR2 FYNNEI. This CDR3 is CASRAKGHRNTEAFF. The CDR3 DNA is TGTGCCAGCAGGGCGAAGGGACACCGGAACACTGAAGCTTTCTTT.

V is TRBV3-1 and J is TRBJ1-2; the D is unclear. Trimming left V 1 base short and J 6 bases short, with 15 bases between. The CDR3 extends over 15 amino acids. Looked up from germline, CDR1 is LGHDT and CDR2 is YNNKEL (reference sequence). CDR3 loop: CASSQARRKRDGYTF. CDR3 sequence (DNA): TGTGCCAGCAGCCAAGCCCGGAGGAAAAGGGATGGCTACACCTTC.

V is TRBV20-1 and J is TRBJ2-3, with a weak D call TRBD2 (7 bases). V shed 1 base and J shed 6 bases, with 23 bases lying between them. The CDR3 spans 17 residues. The V gene's germline CDR1 is DFQATT and CDR2 SNEGSKA (reference sequence). The CDR3 loop is CSARVPWGAGEFDTQYF. CDR3 DNA sequence: TGCAGTGCTAGAGTCCCCTGGGGGGCGGGAGAGTTCGATACGCAGTATTTT.

The chain is built from TRBV6-1 and TRBJ2-6; TRBD1 matches at 12 bases. The CDR3 is made up of 17 amino acids. Germline V gene lookup returns CDR1 MNHNS and CDR2 SASEGT. With 5 bases clipped from V and 4 bases from J, the junction kept 6 bases outside the gene matches. In DNA form, the CDR3 reads TGTGCCAGCAGTCAGGGACAGGGGGCGGAGGGGGCCAACGTCCTGACTTTC. Its protein is CASSQGQGAEGANVLTF.

The chain carries TRBV27 and TRBJ1-2; 7 bases agree with TRBD1. CDR1 MNHEY and CDR2 SMNVEV come from the germline V gene (reference sequence). The CDR3 loop spans 15 amino acids. Trimming took 1 base from V and 4 from J; bases not matched to a gene: 6. Here the CDR3 DNA reads TGTGCCAGCAGTTTATTCCAGACAGGGACCTATGGCTACACCTTC. It translates to CASSLFQTGTYGYTF.

The chain is built from TRBV7-9 and TRBJ1-2; no clear D. The CDR3 has 13 amino acids. V shed 4 bases and J shed 4 bases, with 10 bases lying between them. Germline CDR1 reads SEHNR; CDR2 reads FQNEAQ (reference sequence). CDR3: CASSSNFGYGYTF. The CDR3 DNA follows: TGTGCCAGCAGCTCGAACTTTGGCTATGGCTACACCTTC.

This chain uses TRBV4-3 with TRBJ2-1, with D possibly matching TRBD2 (6 bases). Deletions cut 1 base from V and 6 bases from J, with 10 bases between. The CDR3 has 14 residues. Germline CDR1 and CDR2: LGHNA and YSLEER. The CDR3 sequence is CASSQVLATNEQFF. As DNA, the CDR3 is TGCGCCAGCAGCCAAGTGCTAGCGACCAATGAGCAGTTCTTC.

The genes are TRBV6-6 and TRBJ2-2; D call uncertain. V lost 5 bases, J lost 1 base, and 8 bases lay in between. This CDR3 region has 14 residues. Germline CDR1 is MNHNY and CDR2 is SVGAGI (reference sequence). CDR3 nucleotides: TGTGCCAGCAGTCCGCGACTGAACACCGGGGAGCTGTTTTTT. The encoded protein is CASSPRLNTGELFF.

The chain recombines TRBV24-1 with TRBJ2-1, with 16 bases lining up with TRBD2. The length of the CDR3 is 22 residues. CDR1 KGHDR and CDR2 SFDVKD come from the germline V gene. The ends lost 5 bases at V and 3 bases at J; junction bases unmatched: 18. This CDR3 is CATSGAQGAGTSGRAFYNEQFF. CDR3 DNA sequence: TGTGCCACCAGTGGCGCACAGGGGGCCGGGACTAGCGGGAGGGCCTTCTACAATGAGCAGTTCTTC.

Here the CDR3 reads CSVAGANYEQYF. The CDR3 DNA sequence: TGCAGCGTTGCCGGTGCGAACTACGAGCAGTACTTC. V and J are TRBV29-1 and TRBJ2-7; D remains ambiguous. This CDR3 is 12 amino acids long. Germline CDR1 and CDR2: SQVTM and ANQGSEA. Trimming removed 4 bases from V and 3 bases from J, with 10 bases in between.

The chain joins TRBV15 to TRBJ2-7; 8 nucleotides align to TRBD1. Trimming took 0 bases from V and 3 from J; bases not matched to a gene: 7. This CDR3 comprises 16 residues. Germline-derived CDR1 and CDR2 are LNHNV and YYDKDF (reference sequence). CDR3 region: CATSRDYGTGYYEQYF. DNA of the CDR3: TGTGCCACCAGCAGAGATTATGGGACAGGTTACTACGAGCAGTACTTC.

The rearrangement joins TRBV30 to TRBJ2-1, with D possibly matching TRBD2 (5 bases). The CDR3 length is 13 residues. Germline assignment: CDR1 GTSNPN and CDR2 SVGIG (reference sequence). The ends were cut back, 5 bases at V and 4 bases at J, with 12 bases in the middle. In DNA, the CDR3 is TGTGCCTGGGGGATAGCGCGATACAATGAGCAGTTCTTC. Translating it yields CAWGIARYNEQFF.

The CDR3 loop is CATTNTGGNEQFF. The CDR3 coding sequence is TGTGCCACCACAAATACAGGGGGCAATGAGCAGTTCTTC. The chain links TRBV24-1 to TRBJ2-1; 8 bases are a match to TRBD1. This CDR3 comprises 13 residues. The V segment lost 8 bases and the J segment 6 bases; nucleotides outside the gene matches: 5. CDR1 KGHDR and CDR2 SFDVKD come from the germline V gene.